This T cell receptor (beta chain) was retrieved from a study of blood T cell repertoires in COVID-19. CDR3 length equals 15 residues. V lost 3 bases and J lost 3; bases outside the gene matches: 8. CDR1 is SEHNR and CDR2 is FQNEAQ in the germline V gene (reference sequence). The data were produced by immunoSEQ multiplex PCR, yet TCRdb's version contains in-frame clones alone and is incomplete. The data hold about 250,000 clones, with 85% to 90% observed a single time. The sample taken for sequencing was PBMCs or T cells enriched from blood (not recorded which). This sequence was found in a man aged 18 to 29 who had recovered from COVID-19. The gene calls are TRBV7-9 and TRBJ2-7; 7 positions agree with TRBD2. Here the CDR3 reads CASSFHSGGGYEQYF. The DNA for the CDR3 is TGTGCCAGCAGCTTCCATAGTGGGGGGGGCTACGAGCAGTACTTC.